This is a list of T cell receptor beta chains from one sample in a study of blood T cells in healthy people across ages. TCRdb reprocessed the 5' RACE reads via MiXCR and lists one record per CDR3 protein. The data contain some 1.5 million distinct CDR3 sequences, roughly 28% of them singletons. Sample: blood. The receptors were sampled from a woman aged 25 to 39 in good health. The CDR3 runs from the conserved cysteine through the conserved F or W. A D gene is named only where the DNA matches it firmly. Rows give clone size only sometimes, using once, few, many, or a class for an expanded clone.

clone_size d_call j_call v_call cdr3_aa cdr3_nt
NA NA TRBJ2-1 TRBV28 CASRHPGPASNEQFF TGTGCCAGCAGACACCCCGGGCCTGCCAGCAATGAGCAGTTCTTC
many NA TRBJ2-7 TRBV7-9 CASSLGGGRSEQYF TGTGCCAGCAGCTTAGGGGGAGGTAGGTCCGAGCAGTACTTC
few NA TRBJ1-4 TRBV11-2 CASSLQGLRGEKLFF TGTGCCAGCAGCCTTCAGGGCCTCCGGGGTGAAAAACTGTTTTTT
NA NA TRBJ1-2 TRBV9 CASSAPGGAGYTF TGTGCCAGCAGCGCCCCTGGGGGGGCTGGCTACACCTTC
NA NA TRBJ2-5 TRBV12-5 CASGSLGGVETQYF TGTGCTAGTGGATCTCTAGGGGGGGTGGAGACCCAGTACTTC
NA NA TRBJ1-2 TRBV20-1 CSADRGGGPDGYTF TGCAGTGCTGATCGGGGGGGTGGGCCTGATGGCTACACCTTC
NA NA TRBJ2-7 TRBV4-2 CASSPGSTAAYEQYF TGTGCCAGCAGCCCTGGATCCACCGCGGCCTACGAGCAGTACTTC
NA NA TRBJ2-1 TRBV7-9 CASSSRGNPYNEQFF TGTGCCAGCAGCTCACGGGGAAACCCGTACAATGAGCAGTTCTTC
few NA TRBJ1-5 TRBV7-2 CASSLDRAGVGQPQHF TGTGCCAGCAGCTTAGATCGGGCGGGGGTAGGTCAGCCCCAGCATTTT
NA TRBD2 TRBJ2-3 TRBV20-1 CSARDVLAGEITDTQYF TGCAGTGCTAGAGATGTTCTAGCGGGGGAGATCACAGATACGCAGTATTTT
NA NA TRBJ1-1 TRBV12-3/TRBV12-4 CASTGGWGDTEAFF TGTGCCAGCACCGGCGGGTGGGGGGACACTGAAGCTTTCTTT
many TRBD2 TRBJ2-1 TRBV10-3 CAIRAGGTRPYNEQFF TGTGCCATCAGGGCGGGGGGGACTAGACCCTACAATGAGCAGTTCTTC
many NA TRBJ2-4 TRBV28 CASSLTGIKNIQYF TGTGCCAGCAGTTTAACCGGGATTAAAAACATTCAGTACTTC
NA NA TRBJ2-1 TRBV20-1 CSARDLLALGEQFF TGCAGTGCTAGAGATCTACTAGCCCTCGGTGAGCAGTTCTTC
NA TRBD1 TRBJ2-3 TRBV29-1 CSVGSKTGTGTDTQYF TGCAGCGTGGGTTCTAAGACAGGGACAGGAACAGATACGCAGTATTTT
few NA TRBJ1-6 TRBV5-1 CASRGSAQDNSPLHF TGCGCCAGCAGGGGATCTGCTCAGGATAATTCACCCCTCCACTTT